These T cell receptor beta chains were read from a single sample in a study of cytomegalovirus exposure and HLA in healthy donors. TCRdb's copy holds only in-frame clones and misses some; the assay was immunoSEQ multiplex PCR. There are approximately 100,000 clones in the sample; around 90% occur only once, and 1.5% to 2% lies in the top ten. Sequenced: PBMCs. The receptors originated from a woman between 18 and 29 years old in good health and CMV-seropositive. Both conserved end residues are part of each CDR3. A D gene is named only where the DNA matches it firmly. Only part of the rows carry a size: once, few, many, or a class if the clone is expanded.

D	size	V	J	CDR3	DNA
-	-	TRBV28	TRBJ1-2	CASRTGQGNYGYTF	TGTGCCAGCAGAACGGGGCAGGGGAACTATGGCTACACCTTC
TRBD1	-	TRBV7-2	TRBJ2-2	CASSLHASGGAGELFF	TGTGCCAGCAGCTTACACGCCTCAGGGGGCGCCGGGGAGCTGTTTTTT
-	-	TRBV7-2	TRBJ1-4	CASSLVSGGEKLFF	TGTGCCAGCAGCTTAGTCTCGGGTGGTGAAAAACTGTTTTTT
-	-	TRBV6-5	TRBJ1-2	CASSYYSGSGYTF	TGTGCCAGCAGTTACTACTCGGGATCTGGCTACACCTTC
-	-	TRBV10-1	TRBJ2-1	CASSDKTGYNEQFF	TGCGCCAGCAGTGATAAGACAGGTTACAATGAGCAGTTCTTC
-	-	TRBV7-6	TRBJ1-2	CASSLDSNYGYTF	TGTGCCAGCAGCTTGGACAGTAACTATGGCTACACCTTC
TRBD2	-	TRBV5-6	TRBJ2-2	CASSPPRGGNTGELFF	TGTGCCAGCAGCCCGCCCCGGGGGGGGAACACCGGGGAGCTGTTTTTT
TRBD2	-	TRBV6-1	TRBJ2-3	CASSEGFWRGGTDTQYF	TGTGCCAGCAGTGAAGGATTCTGGCGGGGGGGGACAGATACGCAGTATTTT
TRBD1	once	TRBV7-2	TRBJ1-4	CASSLGPGTGGEKLFF	TGTGCCAGCAGCTTAGGCCCCGGGACAGGGGGCGAAAAACTGTTTTTT
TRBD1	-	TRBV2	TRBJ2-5	CASRARSGQGRETQYF	TGTGCCAGCCGGGCGCGTTCGGGACAGGGTCGCGAGACCCAGTACTTC
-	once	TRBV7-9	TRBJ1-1	CASSLNGRMNTEAFF	TGTGCCAGCAGCTTAAACGGCAGGATGAACACTGAAGCTTTCTTT
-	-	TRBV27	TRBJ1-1	CASGFGARTEAFF	TGTGCCAGCGGGTTCGGAGCTCGGACTGAAGCTTTCTTT
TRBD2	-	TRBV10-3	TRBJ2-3	CAISEAGLAGTDTQYF	TGTGCCATCAGTGAGGCAGGACTAGCGGGCACAGATACGCAGTATTTT
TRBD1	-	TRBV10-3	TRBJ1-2	CAITEAVTGDYGYTF	TGTGCCATCACCGAGGCGGTGACAGGGGACTATGGCTACACCTTC
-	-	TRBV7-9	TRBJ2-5	CASSLVLRGTIETQYF	TGTGCCAGCAGCTTAGTTTTGAGGGGGACTATAGAGACCCAGTACTTC
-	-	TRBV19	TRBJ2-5	CASSMGKRAKETQYF	TGTGCCAGTAGTATGGGGAAGCGGGCCAAAGAGACCCAGTACTTC
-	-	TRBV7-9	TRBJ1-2	CASSPVLAFDGYTF	TGTGCCAGCAGCCCTGTGTTGGCATTTGATGGCTACACCTTC
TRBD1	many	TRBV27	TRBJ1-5	CASRLTGGFDQPQHF	TGTGCCAGCAGACTAACAGGGGGCTTCGATCAGCCCCAGCATTTT
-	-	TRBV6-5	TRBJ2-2	CASSYSDGKNTGELFF	TGTGCCAGCAGTTACTCGGACGGGAAGAACACCGGGGAGCTGTTTTTT
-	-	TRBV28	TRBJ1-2	CASSSRLPYGYTF	TGTGCCAGCAGTTCCCGACTGCCCTATGGCTACACCTTC
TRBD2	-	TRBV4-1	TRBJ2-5	CASSHTAGGQETQYF	TGCGCCAGCAGCCACACAGCGGGGGGGCAAGAGACCCAGTACTTC
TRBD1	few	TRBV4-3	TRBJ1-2	CASSQEMDRYSYGYTF	TGCGCCAGCAGCCAAGAGATGGACAGGTACAGCTATGGCTACACCTTC